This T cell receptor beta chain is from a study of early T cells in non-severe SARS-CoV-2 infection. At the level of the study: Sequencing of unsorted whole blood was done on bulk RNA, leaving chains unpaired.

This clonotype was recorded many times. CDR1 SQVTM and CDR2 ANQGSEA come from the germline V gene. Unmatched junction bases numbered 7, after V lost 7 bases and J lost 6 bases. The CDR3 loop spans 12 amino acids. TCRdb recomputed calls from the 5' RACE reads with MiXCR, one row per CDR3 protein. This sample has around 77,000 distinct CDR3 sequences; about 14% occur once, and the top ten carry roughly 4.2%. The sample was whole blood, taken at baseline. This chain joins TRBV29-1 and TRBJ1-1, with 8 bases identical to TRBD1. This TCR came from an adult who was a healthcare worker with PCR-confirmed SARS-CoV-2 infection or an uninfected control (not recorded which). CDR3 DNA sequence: TGCAGCGGACAGGGGTTAAGCGCTGAAGCTTTCTTT. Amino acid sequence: CSGQGLSAEAFF.